This T cell receptor beta chain was captured in a study of blood T cell repertoires in COVID-19. Some clones are missing from TCRdb's copy, which holds only in-frame ones; the method was immunoSEQ multiplex PCR. The sample has approximately 280,000 clones, approximately 90% seen once. Sequencing was done on a sample of peripheral blood. This TCR derives from a woman aged 25-40 years with COVID-19, enrolled during active disease.

The chain's CDR3 is CASSFGHYGYTF. The CDR3 nucleotides read TGTGCCAGCAGCTTTGGCCACTATGGCTACACCTTC. The gene calls are TRBV7-2 and TRBJ1-2; D remains ambiguous. CDR3 length: 12 amino acids. V was clipped by 3 bases and J by 3 bases, with 5 bases between them. Germline assignment: CDR1 SGHTA and CDR2 FQGNSA.